The rows below give T cell receptor beta chains drawn from one sample of a study of T cell responses to AZD1222 COVID-19 vaccine. TCRdb's table, derived via immunoSEQ multiplex PCR, lists solely in-frame clones and lacks some. The table shows approximately 70,000 clones, with roughly 85% occurring only once. Specimen: peripheral blood, collected on day 0 of AZD1222 vaccination. These receptors were obtained from an adult in good health. The CDR3 runs from the conserved cysteine through the conserved F or W. The D gene is left open where the match is weak.

>NA|TRBV5-1|TRBJ1-2|16
CASSLGGQLSSHGYTF
>NA|TRBV6-1|TRBJ1-1|16
CASSEEAGAGGTEAFF
>NA|TRBV6-6|TRBJ2-3|14
CASSYGGPTDTQYF
>TRBD2|TRBV27|TRBJ2-1|19
CASSLSGTSGRITYNEQFF
>NA|TRBV7-2|TRBJ1-5|16
CASSLRAGFINQPQHF
>TRBD2|TRBV5-6|TRBJ2-4|15
CASSLISGTKNIQYF
>NA|TRBV9|TRBJ1-6|14
CASSVGGDNSPLHF
>NA|TRBV10-3|TRBJ2-5|16
CAIKDGGQGYQETQYF
>TRBD2|TRBV7-2|TRBJ2-7|18
CASSHLVVKAGGGYEQYF
>NA|TRBV2|TRBJ2-7|16
CASSTLDTGDGYEQYF
>NA|TRBV10-2|TRBJ2-5|13
CASSEGPGALQYF
>TRBD1|TRBV2|TRBJ1-5|14
CASTGTGGNQPQHF
>TRBD1|TRBV2|TRBJ2-7|15
CASSEVQGAHYEQYF
>NA|TRBV5-1|TRBJ1-3|14
CASSLGPGEGTIYF
>NA|TRBV6-5|TRBJ1-1|16
CASSYPRTGGKEEAFF
>NA|TRBV9|TRBJ2-2|12
CASSGLGGELFF
>NA|TRBV2|TRBJ1-6|16
CASRPFTGSYNSPLHF
>TRBD2|TRBV7-8|TRBJ2-3|14
CASSNGGSTDTQYF
>NA|TRBV7-2|TRBJ2-2|15
CASSLLGFGTGELFF
>NA|TRBV18|TRBJ1-4|15
CASSPKGRWDEKLFF
>NA|TRBV19|TRBJ1-2|14
CASSIARANYGYTF
>TRBD1|TRBV6-5|TRBJ2-5|13
CASSPYRGETQYF
>TRBD1|TRBV6-5|TRBJ1-5|13
CASSFGTGQPQHF
>TRBD2|TRBV18|TRBJ2-1|13
CASSPGGRNEQFF
>TRBD2|TRBV27|TRBJ2-7|14
CASSTSGTPEVQYF
>TRBD1|TRBV3-1/TRBV3-2|TRBJ1-1|14
CASSPTGANTEAFF
>NA|TRBV5-4|TRBJ2-1|12
CASSWDTNEQFF
>TRBD1|TRBV5-1|TRBJ1-2|17
CASSPTGTGGFEGGYTF
>NA|TRBV5-1|TRBJ1-1|14
CASSLIRAHHEAFF
>TRBD2|TRBV2|TRBJ2-7|12
CAGAGNTYEQYF
>NA|TRBV5-1|TRBJ2-1|14
CASSLSPRTGEQFF
>NA|TRBV15|TRBJ2-6|16
CATSSLQGQGANVLTF
>NA|TRBV5-1|TRBJ2-7|14
CASTPVNNPYEQYF
>NA|TRBV5-8|TRBJ1-1|14
CASSFLGAYTEAFF
>NA|TRBV4-1|TRBJ2-2|18
CASSQGEGLVGHTGELFF
>NA|TRBV6-5|TRBJ1-1|13
CASKVSGSAEAFF
>TRBD2|TRBV30|TRBJ2-3|13
CAWAQRERDTQYF
>NA|TRBV1|TRBJ1-4|13
CTSRPPPREKLFF
>NA|TRBV7-3|TRBJ2-5|14
CASSLMGPLETQYF
>TRBD1|TRBV4-1|TRBJ1-4|15
CASSSQGATNEKLFF
>NA|TRBV3-1/TRBV3-2|TRBJ2-7|16
CASSQDTSGYYSEQYF
>NA|TRBV7-2|TRBJ1-2|16
CASSSFVDLKYYGYTF
>TRBD1|TRBV7-9|TRBJ1-2|15
CASSLSTGGLGGYTF
>TRBD2|TRBV12-3/TRBV12-4|TRBJ2-4|13
CASSFPGLAGAYF
>NA|TRBV19|TRBJ1-5|14
CASSKAADNQPQHF
>NA|TRBV12-3/TRBV12-4|TRBJ2-4|12
CASSLPNDIQYF
>TRBD1|TRBV27|TRBJ1-2|13
CASSSQTGVGYTF
>NA|TRBV2|TRBJ1-4|11
CASRREEKLFF
>NA|TRBV5-1|TRBJ2-3|14
CASSLALGTDTQYF
>NA|TRBV10-3|TRBJ1-5|13
CAIKRGADQPQHF
>NA|TRBV2|TRBJ1-1|14
CASSVVRTNTEAFF
>NA|TRBV19|TRBJ1-5|13
CASSIQEAQPQHF
>NA|TRBV6-5|TRBJ2-3|16
CASSYSRGGSTDTQYF
>TRBD2|TRBV15|TRBJ2-7|13
CATSTGGRSEQYF
>NA|TRBV5-1|TRBJ2-7|14
CASSFSGVSYEQYF